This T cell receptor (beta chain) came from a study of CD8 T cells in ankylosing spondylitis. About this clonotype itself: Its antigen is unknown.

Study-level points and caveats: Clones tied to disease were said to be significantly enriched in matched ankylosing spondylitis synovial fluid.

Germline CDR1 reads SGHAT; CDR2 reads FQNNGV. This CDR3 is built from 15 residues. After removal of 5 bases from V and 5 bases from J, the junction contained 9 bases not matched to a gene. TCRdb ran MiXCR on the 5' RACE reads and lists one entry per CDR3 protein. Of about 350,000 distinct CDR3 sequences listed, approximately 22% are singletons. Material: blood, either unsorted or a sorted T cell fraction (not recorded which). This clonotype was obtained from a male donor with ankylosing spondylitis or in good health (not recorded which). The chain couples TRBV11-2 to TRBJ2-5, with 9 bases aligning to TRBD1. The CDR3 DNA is TGTGCCAGCAGCCCCTGGGACAGGGTGGTGGAGACCCAGTACTTC. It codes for CASSPWDRVVETQYF. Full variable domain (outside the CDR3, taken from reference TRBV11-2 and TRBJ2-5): EAGVAQSPRYKIIEKRQSVAFWCNPISGHATLYWYQQILGQGPKLLIQFQNNGVVDDSQLPKDRFSAERLKGVDSTLKIQPAKLEDSAVYLCASSPWDRVVETQYFGPGTRLLVL.